What follows describes a single T cell receptor (beta chain). These data originate in a study of blood T cell repertoires in COVID-19. Study summary: Collection of acute and convalescent COVID-19 samples took place in the United States, Italy and Spain. In each case, the material was cDNA or gDNA derived from T cells, B-cell-depleted T cells, or PBMCs.

Per the authors' pipeline: Amplification of reference gene primers provided the estimated nucleated cell counts. TCRdb keeps only in-frame clones here, not all; method: immunoSEQ multiplex PCR. V and J calls and clone size are those listed in that table; D and trimming were worked out from the DNA. Of around 220,000 clones in the sample, about 91% were seen once. Trimming took off 2 bases at V and 2 bases at J, with 16 bases between the two ends. Germline V gene data show CDR1 as MNHNS and CDR2 as SASEGT. The CDR3 contains 18 residues. The rearrangement links TRBV6-1 to TRBJ2-6; tentative D call: TRBD1 (7 bases). The receptor was derived from a man younger than 35 with active or convalescent COVID-19. The sample consisted of peripheral blood. CDR3 DNA: TGTGCCAGCAGTGAAAATAGTGGAGGGGGCGCTGGGGCCAACGTCCTGACTTTC. It encodes CASSENSGGGAGANVLTF.